These T cell receptor beta chains were read from a single sample in a study of shared clonotypes between healthy human individuals. Only in-frame clones appear in the TCRdb table, and some are missing; sequencing was by immunoSEQ multiplex PCR. This sample has hundreds of thousands of clones, with approximately 96% found just once. The sample comprised naive CD8+ T cells sorted from blood. These receptors were obtained from a woman younger than 45 in good health. The CDR3 runs from the conserved cysteine through the conserved F or W. The D gene is left open where the match is weak. Size tells how often a clone was seen (once, few, many) or the class of an expanded clone, and some rows leave it out.

size,V,J,D,DNA,CDR3
.,TRBV10-3,TRBJ2-7,TRBD2,TGTGCCATAGGGACTAGCGGGAAGGGCGAGCAGTACTTC,CAIGTSGKGEQYF
.,TRBV5-1,TRBJ2-4,.,TGCGCCAGCAGCCAAGCTTGGACAGAGGAGGGTATAGCCAAAAACATTCAGTACTTC,CASSQAWTEEGIAKNIQYF
once,TRBV9,TRBJ2-3,.,TGTGCCAGCAGCGTGGGGCTAACTAGCACAGATACGCAGTATTTT,CASSVGLTSTDTQYF
.,TRBV27,TRBJ2-7,.,TGTGCCAGCAGTTTAGATCGTACTCGGCTGACCTACGAGCAGTACTTC,CASSLDRTRLTYEQYF
.,TRBV2,TRBJ2-1,.,TGTGCCAGCAGTGGGGGCGACTACAATGAGCAGTTCTTC,CASSGGDYNEQFF
.,TRBV29-1,TRBJ1-1,.,TGCAGCGTTGCAGGCCGACGGCCTATTTTGAACACTGAAGCTTTCTTT,CSVAGRRPILNTEAFF
once,TRBV13,TRBJ2-1,TRBD2,TGTGCCAGCAGCTTAGGGCCCCGGCCACTAGCGGCCAACAATGAGCAGTTCTTC,CASSLGPRPLAANNEQFF
.,TRBV4-1,TRBJ1-3,.,TGCGCCAGCACTTCCGGGGAAATCTCTGGAAACACCATATATTTT,CASTSGEISGNTIYF
once,TRBV4-1,TRBJ1-1,.,TGCGCCAGCAGCCAAGGACCTTGGAACACTGAAGCTTTCTTT,CASSQGPWNTEAFF
.,TRBV25-1,TRBJ1-1,.,TGTGCCAGCAGCCCCTGGGTGGGGATTGATGAAGCTTTCTTT,CASSPWVGIDEAFF
.,TRBV7-9,TRBJ2-1,TRBD2,TGTGCCAGCAGCTTAGTCCGGGGGGATGAGCAGTTCTTC,CASSLVRGDEQFF
.,TRBV6-1,TRBJ2-7,.,TGTGCCAGCAGTGAAGGGTTCTCCTACGAGCAGTACTTC,CASSEGFSYEQYF
.,TRBV15,TRBJ2-7,.,TGTGCCACCAGCAGAGATTCGCGGCGCGACGGCGACCACGAGCAGTACTTC,CATSRDSRRDGDHEQYF
once,TRBV30,TRBJ1-2,.,TGTGCCTGGAGGTGGGGAATCAGCTATGGCTACACCTTC,CAWRWGISYGYTF
.,TRBV6-1,TRBJ2-4,TRBD2,TGTGCCAGCAGTGAAAGTGGTGGAGCGGGAGTTACAAACATTCAGTACTTC,CASSESGGAGVTNIQYF
.,TRBV5-6,TRBJ2-7,TRBD2,TGTGCCAGCAGCTTGGCCGGGGGGGCGCCGGTCGAGCAGTACTTC,CASSLAGGAPVEQYF
.,TRBV28,TRBJ2-5,TRBD2,TGTGCCAGCAGTCTCGGACTAGCAGCAACCCAGTACTTC,CASSLGLAATQYF
.,TRBV27,TRBJ2-7,.,TGTGCCAGCAGCCCGGGCGGGGCGATCCACGAGCAGTACTTC,CASSPGGAIHEQYF
.,TRBV5-1,TRBJ1-1,.,TGCGCCAGCAGCTCCCGGGGAGGGGGCACTGAAGCTTTCTTT,CASSSRGGGTEAFF
.,TRBV7-9,TRBJ2-7,.,TGTGCCAGCAGCTTATCTAGTTACGAGCAGTACTTC,CASSLSSYEQYF
.,TRBV4-2,TRBJ2-7,.,TGTGCCAGCAGCCAAGATTACAGCTACGAGCAGTACTTC,CASSQDYSYEQYF
.,TRBV5-4,TRBJ1-1,.,TGTGCCAGCAGCTTGGGTCCAACGGAGAACACTGAAGCTTTCTTT,CASSLGPTENTEAFF
.,TRBV9,TRBJ2-1,.,TGTGCCAGCAGCGCGGCCCCAGGGGGGGTCTACAATGAGCAGTTCTTC,CASSAAPGGVYNEQFF
.,TRBV14,TRBJ1-2,.,TGTGCCAGCAGCCAAGTTGGACGGCCCTATGGCTACACCTTC,CASSQVGRPYGYTF
.,TRBV19,TRBJ1-1,TRBD1,TGTGCCAGTACCGACCTTCAGGGGGGCACTGAAGCTTTCTTT,CASTDLQGGTEAFF
.,TRBV30,TRBJ2-5,.,TGTGCCTGGAGCAGCTGGAGGCAAGAGACCCAGTACTTC,CAWSSWRQETQYF
.,TRBV29-1,TRBJ2-1,.,TGCAGCGTTGGCGGGGTGTTAGAATACTACAATGAGCAGTTCTTC,CSVGGVLEYYNEQFF
.,TRBV20-1,TRBJ1-2,.,TGCAGTGCTAGGACTAACTATGGCTACACCTTC,CSARTNYGYTF
few,TRBV5-6,TRBJ1-1,.,TGTGCCAGCAGCTTAGGAGACACTGAAGCTTTCTTT,CASSLGDTEAFF
.,TRBV27,TRBJ2-7,.,TGTGCCAGCAGACCCTCGGACTCGCCGAGCGAGCAGTACTTC,CASRPSDSPSEQYF
.,TRBV27,TRBJ1-5,.,TGTGCCAGCAGTTTTGTAGGGAATCAGCCCCAGCATTTT,CASSFVGNQPQHF
once,TRBV5-6,TRBJ1-1,.,TGTGCCAGCAGCTTTTCTTCGGGGTACACTGAAGCTTTCTTT,CASSFSSGYTEAFF
.,TRBV29-1,TRBJ2-1,TRBD2,TGCAGCGTTGAAGGAGGTAGCGGGAGTTGGAATGAGCAGTTCTTC,CSVEGGSGSWNEQFF
.,TRBV10-3,TRBJ1-1,.,TGTGCCATCAGTGACGGTAACACTGAAGCTTTCTTT,CAISDGNTEAFF
few,TRBV28,TRBJ1-2,.,TGTGCCAGCAATAAGGACTATGGCTACACCTTC,CASNKDYGYTF
.,TRBV7-9,TRBJ2-7,.,TGTGCCAGCAGCAACACCCAGGGTCAGTTAGACGAGCAGTACTTC,CASSNTQGQLDEQYF
.,TRBV10-1,TRBJ1-1,TRBD1,TGCGCCAGCAGCGCAGGGGGCGAGAACACTGAAGCTTTCTTT,CASSAGGENTEAFF
once,TRBV2,TRBJ1-2,.,TGTGCCAGCAGTGAAGCTCTGGCCTTGGCCTATGGCTACACCTTC,CASSEALALAYGYTF
.,TRBV12-5,TRBJ2-2,.,TGTGCTAGTGGTTTGGTACAGGTTCCCGGGGAGCTGTTTTTT,CASGLVQVPGELFF
.,TRBV6-1,TRBJ2-2,.,TGTGCCAGCAGCTCCGGATTCACCGGGGAGCTGTTTTTT,CASSSGFTGELFF
.,TRBV7-8,TRBJ2-3,TRBD2,TGTGCCAGCAGCTTAAAAACAGCGGGAGAGCTCACAGATACGCAGTATTTT,CASSLKTAGELTDTQYF
.,TRBV30,TRBJ1-5,TRBD1,TGTGCCTGGCTTGACAGGGGGCTCAATCAGCCCCAGCATTTT,CAWLDRGLNQPQHF
.,TRBV27,TRBJ1-5,TRBD1,TGTGCCAGCAGTATGGGACAGAATCAGCCCCAGCATTTT,CASSMGQNQPQHF
.,TRBV7-8,TRBJ2-2,.,TGTGCCAGCACCCAGGCCGGGGAGCTGTTTTTT,CASTQAGELFF